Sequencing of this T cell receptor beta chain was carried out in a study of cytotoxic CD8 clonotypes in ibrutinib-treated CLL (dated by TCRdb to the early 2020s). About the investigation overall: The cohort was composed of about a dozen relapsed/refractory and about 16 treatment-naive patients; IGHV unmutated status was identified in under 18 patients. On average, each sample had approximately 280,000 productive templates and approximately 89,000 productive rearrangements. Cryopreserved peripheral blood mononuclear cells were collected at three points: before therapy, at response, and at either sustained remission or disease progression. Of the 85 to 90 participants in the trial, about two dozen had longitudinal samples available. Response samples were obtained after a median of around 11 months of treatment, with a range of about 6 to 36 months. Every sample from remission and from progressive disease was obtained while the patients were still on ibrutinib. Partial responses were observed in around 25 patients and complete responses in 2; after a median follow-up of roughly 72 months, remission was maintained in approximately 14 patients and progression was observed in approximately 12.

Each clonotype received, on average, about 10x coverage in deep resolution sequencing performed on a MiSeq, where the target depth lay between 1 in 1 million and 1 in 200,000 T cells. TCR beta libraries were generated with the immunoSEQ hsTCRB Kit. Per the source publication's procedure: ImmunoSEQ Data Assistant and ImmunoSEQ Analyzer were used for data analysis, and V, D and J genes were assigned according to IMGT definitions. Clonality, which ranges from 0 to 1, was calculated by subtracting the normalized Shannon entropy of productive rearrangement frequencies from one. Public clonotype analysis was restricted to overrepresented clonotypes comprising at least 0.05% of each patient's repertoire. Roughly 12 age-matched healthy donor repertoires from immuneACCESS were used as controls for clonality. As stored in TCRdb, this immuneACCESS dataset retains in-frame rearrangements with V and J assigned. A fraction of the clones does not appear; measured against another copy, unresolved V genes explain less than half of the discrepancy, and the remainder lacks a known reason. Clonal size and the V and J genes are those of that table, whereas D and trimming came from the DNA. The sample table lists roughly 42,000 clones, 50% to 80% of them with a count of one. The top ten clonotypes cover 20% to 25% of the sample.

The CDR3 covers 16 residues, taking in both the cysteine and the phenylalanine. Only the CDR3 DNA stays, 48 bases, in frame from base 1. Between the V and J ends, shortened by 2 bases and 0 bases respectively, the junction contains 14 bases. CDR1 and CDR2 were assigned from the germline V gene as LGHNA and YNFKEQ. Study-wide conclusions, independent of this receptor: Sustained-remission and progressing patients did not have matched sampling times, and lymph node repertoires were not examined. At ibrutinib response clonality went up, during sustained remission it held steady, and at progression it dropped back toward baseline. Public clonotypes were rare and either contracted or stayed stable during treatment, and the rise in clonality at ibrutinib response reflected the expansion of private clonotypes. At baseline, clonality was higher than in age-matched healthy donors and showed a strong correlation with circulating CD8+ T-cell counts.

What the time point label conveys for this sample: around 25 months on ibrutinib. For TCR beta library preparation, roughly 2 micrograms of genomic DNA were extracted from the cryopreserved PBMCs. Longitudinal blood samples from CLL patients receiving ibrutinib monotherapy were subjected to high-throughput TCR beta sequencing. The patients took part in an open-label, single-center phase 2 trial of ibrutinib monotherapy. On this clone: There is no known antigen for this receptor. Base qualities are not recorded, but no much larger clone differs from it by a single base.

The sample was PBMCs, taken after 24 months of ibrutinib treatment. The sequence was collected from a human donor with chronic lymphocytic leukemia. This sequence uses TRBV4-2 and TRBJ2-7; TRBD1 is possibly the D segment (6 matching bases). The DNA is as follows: TGTGCCAGCAGCCAAACAGGGCGAGTTGGCTCCTACGAGCAGTACTTC. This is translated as CASSQTGRVGSYEQYF.